The 12 T cell receptor beta chains below come from one sample, sequenced in a study of blood T cell repertoires in COVID-19. Clones were sequenced by immunoSEQ multiplex PCR, and TCRdb holds only the in-frame ones, with some missing. The sample has some 210,000 clones, roughly 89% seen once; the top ten hold about 6.3%. Sequenced sample: peripheral blood. These receptors originate from a man in his sixties who had recovered from COVID-19.

This chain links TRBV7-2 with TRBJ2-3; D might be TRBD1 (6 bases). Germline CDR1 is SGHTA and CDR2 is FQGNSA. This CDR3 spans 15 amino acids. V gave up 2 bases and J gave up 2 bases, with 11 bases separating them. CDR3 sequence reads: CASSLNRDPTDTQYF. The CDR3 DNA reads as TGTGCCAGCAGCTTAAACAGGGATCCCACAGATACGCAGTATTTT.

The rearrangement uses TRBV15 and TRBJ2-5; the D gene is possibly TRBD1 (6 bases). CDR1 LNHNV and CDR2 YYDKDF come from the germline V gene (reference sequence). Deletions cut 4 bases from V and 1 base from J, with 10 bases between. This CDR3 is built from 14 residues. The DNA of the CDR3 is TGTGCCACCAGCAATAGACAGGTCCAAGAGACCCAGTACTTC. This encodes CATSNRQVQETQYF.

This clone occurred once. V usage is TRBV28 and J usage is TRBJ1-2; TRBD1 agrees at 9 bases. CDR3 size: 15 residues. Trimming took 5 bases from V and 8 from J; bases not matched to a gene: 12. Germline CDR1 MDHEN, CDR2 SYDVKM. The DNA of the CDR3 is TGTGCCAGCAGTCTTAAACAGGGGGCACTTCGAGGCTACACCTTC. Translation: CASSLKQGALRGYTF.

V usage is TRBV19 and J usage is TRBJ2-5; D remains unclear. The V gene's germline CDR1 is LNHDA and CDR2 SQIVND (reference sequence). The germline V and J ends were trimmed by 5 bases and 5 bases, with 12 bases remaining between them. The CDR3 totals 13 residues. The CDR3 region has the DNA TGTGCCAGTAGTTCCGGAGCCGGTGAGACCCAGTACTTC. Protein product: CASSSGAGETQYF.

The chain uses TRBV6-6 and TRBJ1-1; 8 nucleotides match TRBD1. The CDR3 is 12 amino acids. From germline, CDR1 is MNHNY and CDR2 SVGAGI (reference sequence). Germline trimming cut 6 bases from V and 6 bases from J; bases unmatched to any gene: 3. CDR3 bases: TGTGCCAGCAGGACAGGGGTGGCTGAAGCTTTCTTT. It encodes CASRTGVAEAFF.

The V gene is TRBV6-6, the J gene TRBJ1-4, with D hard to call. Trimming shortened V by 10 bases and J by 4 bases, and 13 bases separated the two germline ends. Germline V gives CDR1 MNHNY, CDR2 SVGAGI (reference sequence). This CDR3 has 13 amino acids. The CDR3 DNA follows: TGTGCCACCCTGAGGTCCGATAATGAAAAACTGTTTTTT. The encoded protein is CATLRSDNEKLFF.

J is TRBJ1-1 and V is TRBV14; perhaps TRBD1 as D (5 bases). Trimming removed 4 bases from V and 1 base from J, with 7 bases in between. The germline CDR1 and CDR2 sequences are SGHDN and FVKESK. The CDR3 extends over 13 amino acids. The chain's CDR3 is CASSLQENTEAFF. CDR3 in DNA: TGTGCCAGCAGCCTACAGGAGAACACTGAAGCTTTCTTT.

This clone was seen just once. This chain uses TRBV28 with TRBJ1-2; 7 bases map to TRBD1. V was clipped by 4 bases and J by 5 bases; unmatched bases: 10. The CDR3 has 15 residues. Germline CDR1 is MDHEN and CDR2 is SYDVKM. The CDR3 region is CASSSTTGHFYGYTF. The CDR3 DNA reads TGTGCCAGCAGTTCCACGACAGGGCATTTTTATGGCTACACCTTC.

The V gene is TRBV28, the J gene TRBJ1-3, with 10 bases matching TRBD1. CDR3 size: 16 residues. The trim removed 6 bases at V and 4 bases at J, leaving 9 bases unmatched. Germline V CDR1 and CDR2: MDHEN, SYDVKM. The CDR3 DNA follows: TGTGCCAGCAGGACAGGGGGCCCAGTCGCGGGAAACACCATATATTTT. Translating it yields CASRTGGPVAGNTIYF. The whole variable domain, filled in from reference TRBV28 and TRBJ1-3, reads DVKVTQSSRYLVKRTGEKVFLECVQDMDHENMFWYRQDPGLGLRLIYFSYDVKMKEKGDIPEGYSVSREKKERFSLILESASTNQTSMYLCASRTGGPVAGNTIYFGEGSWLTVV.

The chain combines TRBV27 with TRBJ2-7; D remains ambiguous. Germline V lookup: CDR1 MNHEY, CDR2 SMNVEV (reference sequence). Trimming removed 5 bases from V and 2 bases from J, with 19 bases in between. The CDR3 has 16 residues. This CDR3 is CASSPNSVSLTYEQYF. The CDR3 DNA reads TGTGCCAGCAGTCCCAATTCCGTAAGCCTCACCTACGAGCAGTACTTC.

The chain carries TRBV5-1 and TRBJ1-3; 7 nucleotides line up with TRBD1. V was clipped by 0 bases and J by 9 bases; unmatched bases: 6. CDR1 SGHRS and CDR2 YFSETQ come from the germline V gene. The CDR3 length is 14 residues. This CDR3 reads CASSLEQGTGTIYF. CDR3 bases: TGCGCCAGCAGCTTGGAACAGGGGACCGGCACCATATATTTT. Filled out from reference TRBV5-1 and TRBJ1-3, the complete variable domain reads KAGVTQTPRYLIKTRGQQVTLSCSPISGHRSVSWYQQTPGQGLQFLFEYFSETQRNKGNFPGRFSGRQFSNSRSEMNVSTLELGDSALYLCASSLEQGTGTIYFGEGSWLTVV.

The genes are TRBV27 and TRBJ1-1, with 9 bases aligning to TRBD1. Trimming removed 4 bases from V and 2 bases from J; junction bases left unmatched: 5. CDR1 is MNHEY and CDR2 is SMNVEV in the germline V gene (reference sequence). This CDR3 region has 15 residues. The CDR3 here is CASSWGDRANTEAFF. Here the CDR3 DNA reads TGTGCCAGCAGTTGGGGGGACAGGGCCAACACTGAAGCTTTCTTT.